Listed below are T cell receptor beta chains from one sample, sequenced in a study of blood T cell repertoires in COVID-19. Using immunoSEQ multiplex PCR, the repertoire was profiled, and TCRdb retains in-frame clones only, with some absent. The top ten clones hold approximately 7.5% of a sample with hundreds of thousands of clones, about nine tenths of them seen once. The specimen was peripheral blood. The receptors originated from a man aged 60 to 69 who had recovered from COVID-19. Each CDR3 is given with its conserved first and last residue. A D gene is named only where the DNA matches it firmly. Clone size is not always given. Where it is, it says once, few, many or a class for expanded clones.

v_gene: TRBV5-1
d_gene: NA
abundance: NA
j_gene: TRBJ2-3
CDR3aa: CASSAGNTDTQYF
CDR3nt: TGCGCCAGCAGCGCCGGGAACACAGATACGCAGTATTTT

v_gene: TRBV12-3/TRBV12-4
d_gene: NA
abundance: NA
j_gene: TRBJ1-5
CDR3aa: CASRRQNNQPQHF
CDR3nt: TGTGCCAGCAGGCGACAGAACAATCAGCCCCAGCATTTT

v_gene: TRBV5-1
d_gene: NA
abundance: NA
j_gene: TRBJ2-3
CDR3aa: CASSLGQDTQYF
CDR3nt: TGCGCCAGCAGCTTGGGCCAGGATACGCAGTATTTT

v_gene: TRBV5-5
d_gene: TRBD1
abundance: NA
j_gene: TRBJ1-2
CDR3aa: CASSLDVWTGIYGYTF
CDR3nt: TGTGCCAGCAGCTTGGACGTTTGGACAGGGATCTATGGCTACACCTTC

v_gene: TRBV6-5
d_gene: TRBD1
abundance: once
j_gene: TRBJ2-1
CDR3aa: CASRAQGSKFF
CDR3nt: TGTGCCAGCAGAGCACAGGGGTCGAAGTTCTTC

v_gene: TRBV6-5
d_gene: NA
abundance: NA
j_gene: TRBJ1-2
CDR3aa: CASSRTGEHGYTF
CDR3nt: TGTGCCAGCAGTCGTACTGGGGAGCATGGCTACACCTTC

v_gene: TRBV5-4
d_gene: TRBD1
abundance: NA
j_gene: TRBJ1-4
CDR3aa: CASSERTGAEKLFF
CDR3nt: TGTGCCAGCAGCGAAAGGACAGGGGCTGAAAAACTGTTTTTT

v_gene: TRBV27
d_gene: NA
abundance: NA
j_gene: TRBJ2-7
CDR3aa: CASSPGDRYEQYF
CDR3nt: TGTGCCAGCAGTCCAGGGGATCGCTACGAGCAGTACTTC

v_gene: TRBV9
d_gene: TRBD1
abundance: NA
j_gene: TRBJ1-1
CDR3aa: CASSSRPGTANTEAFF
CDR3nt: TGTGCCAGCAGCTCAAGACCAGGGACAGCGAACACTGAAGCTTTCTTT

v_gene: TRBV27
d_gene: TRBD1
abundance: NA
j_gene: TRBJ1-5
CDR3aa: CASSPGGVNRNQPQHF
CDR3nt: TGTGCCAGCAGCCCAGGGGGCGTAAATCGCAATCAGCCCCAGCATTTT

v_gene: TRBV28
d_gene: NA
abundance: NA
j_gene: TRBJ2-3
CDR3aa: CATSWGVTDTQYF
CDR3nt: TGTGCCACCAGTTGGGGCGTTACAGATACGCAGTATTTT

v_gene: TRBV6-1
d_gene: NA
abundance: NA
j_gene: TRBJ1-2
CDR3aa: CASSEVSGGPYGYTF
CDR3nt: TGTGCCAGCAGTGAAGTCTCGGGGGGACCATATGGCTACACCTTC

v_gene: TRBV6-1
d_gene: NA
abundance: NA
j_gene: TRBJ1-2
CDR3aa: CASSERRGKGYGYTF
CDR3nt: TGTGCCAGCAGTGAAAGGAGGGGAAAGGGATATGGCTACACCTTC

v_gene: TRBV5-5
d_gene: TRBD1
abundance: NA
j_gene: TRBJ1-1
CDR3aa: CASSLTKGGVGTEAFF
CDR3nt: TGTGCCAGCAGCTTAACCAAAGGGGGCGTTGGCACTGAAGCTTTCTTT

v_gene: TRBV4-2
d_gene: NA
abundance: NA
j_gene: TRBJ1-5
CDR3aa: CASSQYPTGPTLEQGSQHF
CDR3nt: TGTGCCAGCAGCCAATATCCCACAGGTCCCACTTTGGAACAAGGGTCCCAGCATTTT

v_gene: TRBV29-1
d_gene: TRBD1
abundance: NA
j_gene: TRBJ1-2
CDR3aa: CSVEDWNRGDVYGYTF
CDR3nt: TGCAGCGTTGAAGATTGGAACAGGGGGGATGTCTATGGCTACACCTTC

v_gene: TRBV2
d_gene: NA
abundance: NA
j_gene: TRBJ2-6
CDR3aa: CASSGGQSINVLTF
CDR3nt: TGTGCCAGCAGTGGAGGACAGAGTATCAACGTCCTGACTTTC

v_gene: TRBV5-4
d_gene: TRBD2
abundance: few
j_gene: TRBJ2-2
CDR3aa: CASSRGGRELFF
CDR3nt: TGTGCCAGCAGCCGGGGGGGTCGGGAGCTGTTTTTT

v_gene: TRBV6-5
d_gene: TRBD1
abundance: few
j_gene: TRBJ1-4
CDR3aa: CASSSGSGGRSEKLFF
CDR3nt: TGTGCCAGCAGTTCGGGGTCAGGGGGCAGGAGTGAAAAACTGTTTTTT

v_gene: TRBV3-1/TRBV3-2
d_gene: NA
abundance: NA
j_gene: TRBJ1-4
CDR3aa: CASSQDRVRGSNEKLFF
CDR3nt: TGTGCCAGCAGCCAAGATCGGGTGCGGGGGAGTAATGAAAAACTGTTTTTT

v_gene: TRBV5-5
d_gene: TRBD2
abundance: NA
j_gene: TRBJ2-3
CDR3aa: CASSRLTSGGSGAQYF
CDR3nt: TGTGCCAGCAGCCGACTCACTAGCGGGGGCTCTGGAGCGCAGTATTTT

v_gene: TRBV7-9
d_gene: NA
abundance: NA
j_gene: TRBJ2-2
CDR3aa: CASSPPGNTGELFF
CDR3nt: TGTGCCAGCAGCCCCCCCGGGAACACCGGGGAGCTGTTTTTT

v_gene: TRBV27
d_gene: TRBD1
abundance: once
j_gene: TRBJ1-5
CDR3aa: CASSPGTGGNQPQHF
CDR3nt: TGTGCCAGCAGTCCAGGGACAGGGGGAAATCAGCCCCAGCATTTT

v_gene: TRBV10-3
d_gene: TRBD1
abundance: NA
j_gene: TRBJ1-1
CDR3aa: CAISGGDRSTEAFF
CDR3nt: TGTGCCATCAGTGGTGGGGACAGAAGCACTGAAGCTTTCTTT

v_gene: TRBV3-1/TRBV3-2
d_gene: TRBD2
abundance: NA
j_gene: TRBJ2-7
CDR3aa: CASSSRLAGSEQYF
CDR3nt: TGTGCCAGCAGCTCCCGACTAGCGGGGAGCGAGCAGTACTTC

v_gene: TRBV10-3
d_gene: TRBD2
abundance: NA
j_gene: TRBJ2-3
CDR3aa: CAISAGGTQYF
CDR3nt: TGTGCCATCAGTGCGGGAGGTACGCAGTATTTT

v_gene: TRBV30
d_gene: NA
abundance: once
j_gene: TRBJ2-6
CDR3aa: CAWSVTGSGANVLTF
CDR3nt: TGTGCCTGGAGTGTCACAGGGTCTGGGGCCAACGTCCTGACTTTC

v_gene: TRBV25-1
d_gene: NA
abundance: once
j_gene: TRBJ1-6
CDR3aa: CASSEIVDYLHF
CDR3nt: TGTGCCAGCAGTGAGATTGTCGACTATCTCCACTTT

v_gene: TRBV6-6
d_gene: NA
abundance: NA
j_gene: TRBJ2-4
CDR3aa: CASSYSGTSRNIQYF
CDR3nt: TGTGCCAGCAGTTACTCCGGGACATCTCGAAACATTCAGTACTTC

v_gene: TRBV27
d_gene: NA
abundance: NA
j_gene: TRBJ2-2
CDR3aa: CASSLSGSGELFF
CDR3nt: TGTGCCAGCAGTTTATCGGGCAGCGGGGAGCTGTTTTTT

v_gene: TRBV30
d_gene: NA
abundance: NA
j_gene: TRBJ1-3
CDR3aa: CAWSGGYGNTIYF
CDR3nt: TGTGCCTGGAGTGGGGGCTACGGAAACACCATATATTTT

v_gene: TRBV5-1
d_gene: TRBD1
abundance: NA
j_gene: TRBJ1-4
CDR3aa: CASSRDRGPGEKLFF
CDR3nt: TGCGCCAGCAGCCGGGACAGGGGGCCTGGTGAAAAACTGTTTTTT

v_gene: TRBV2
d_gene: TRBD1
abundance: NA
j_gene: TRBJ2-2
CDR3aa: CASRPGTGGTGELFF
CDR3nt: TGTGCCAGCAGGCCCGGGACAGGGGGAACCGGGGAGCTGTTTTTT

v_gene: TRBV10-3
d_gene: NA
abundance: NA
j_gene: TRBJ2-2
CDR3aa: CAISEVQQTGELFF
CDR3nt: TGTGCCATCAGTGAAGTCCAACAAACCGGGGAGCTGTTTTTT

v_gene: TRBV13
d_gene: TRBD1
abundance: NA
j_gene: TRBJ1-4
CDR3aa: CASSSHAGTGVREKLFF
CDR3nt: TGTGCCAGCAGCTCACATGCCGGGACAGGGGTACGAGAAAAACTGTTTTTT

v_gene: TRBV5-5
d_gene: NA
abundance: NA
j_gene: TRBJ1-3
CDR3aa: CASSLAGGPGNTIYF
CDR3nt: TGTGCCAGCAGCTTGGCCGGAGGGCCTGGAAACACCATATATTTT

v_gene: TRBV28
d_gene: NA
abundance: NA
j_gene: TRBJ2-1
CDR3aa: CASSLIQRNNEQFF
CDR3nt: TGTGCCAGCAGTTTAATTCAGAGGAACAATGAGCAGTTCTTC

v_gene: TRBV19
d_gene: NA
abundance: NA
j_gene: TRBJ1-2
CDR3aa: CASSIVGGNYGYTF
CDR3nt: TGTGCCAGTAGTATTGTGGGGGGTAACTATGGCTACACCTTC

v_gene: TRBV5-6
d_gene: TRBD2
abundance: NA
j_gene: TRBJ2-1
CDR3aa: CASNPGLANEQFF
CDR3nt: TGTGCCAGCAACCCGGGACTAGCCAATGAGCAGTTCTTC

v_gene: TRBV13
d_gene: NA
abundance: NA
j_gene: TRBJ2-3
CDR3aa: CASSLEIGERENTQYF
CDR3nt: TGTGCCAGCAGCTTAGAGATCGGGGAAAGGGAGAATACGCAGTATTTT

v_gene: TRBV6-5
d_gene: TRBD2
abundance: NA
j_gene: TRBJ2-1
CDR3aa: CASSTPSGGQSEQFF
CDR3nt: TGTGCCAGCAGTACCCCTAGCGGGGGCCAATCCGAGCAGTTCTTC

v_gene: TRBV27
d_gene: NA
abundance: NA
j_gene: TRBJ1-1
CDR3aa: CASRELRGNTEAFF
CDR3nt: TGTGCCAGCAGGGAACTACGGGGGAACACTGAAGCTTTCTTT

v_gene: TRBV24-1
d_gene: NA
abundance: NA
j_gene: TRBJ1-5
CDR3aa: CATSDPGFGMAQHF
CDR3nt: TGTGCCACCAGTGATCCCGGGTTCGGGATGGCCCAGCATTTT

v_gene: TRBV24-1
d_gene: NA
abundance: NA
j_gene: TRBJ2-2
CDR3aa: CATSDPGGAGTGELFF
CDR3nt: TGTGCCACCAGTGATCCGGGGGGCGCAGGCACCGGGGAGCTGTTTTTT

v_gene: TRBV30
d_gene: TRBD2
abundance: NA
j_gene: TRBJ2-3
CDR3aa: CAWSAILGGARDTQYF
CDR3nt: TGTGCCTGGAGTGCGATTCTCGGGGGGGCTAGGGATACGCAGTATTTT